The source of this T cell receptor (beta chain) is a study of T cell repertoires in cytomegalovirus infection. Each CDR3 protein gets one entry after TCRdb re-called the reads with MiXCR. The sample contains about 250,000 distinct CDR3 sequences, 10% to 15% of which appear only once. CDR1 and CDR2 (germline): MGHDK, SYGVNS. The CDR3 runs 11 residues. Between the trimmed V and J ends, which lost 4 bases and 8 bases, there was a span of 8 bases. This clonotype was found a few times. The sequence came from a human donor in good health (CMV status not recorded). Some clones in this sample may be carry-over from other donors' samples. Sequencing was carried out using PBMCs. The rearrangement joins TRBV25-1 to TRBJ1-2; D ambiguous. The DNA for the CDR3 is TGTGCCAGCAGTGGACCCCTAGGCTACACCTTC. Protein product: CASSGPLGYTF.